The 25 T cell receptor beta chains below come from one sample, sequenced in a study of spatial heterogeneity in lung cancer. Time point meaning: sample taken at primary tumor resection. Whole RNA from tumor, nontumor lung or frozen PBMC was sequenced unsorted. TCRdb itself ran the 5' RACE reads through MiXCR, one entry per CDR3 protein. The table lists tens of thousands of distinct CDR3 sequences, roughly an eighth of them singletons, with roughly 4.2% in the top ten. Here the sequenced sample was PBMCs, taken at surgery. These receptors were collected from a male donor with early-stage non-small cell lung cancer.

The chain recombines TRBV5-1 with TRBJ2-1; 10 nucleotides line up with TRBD1. Germline CDR1 reads SGHRS; CDR2 reads YFSETQ. The CDR3 length is 16 residues. J was trimmed by 9 bases and V by 0 bases; bases with no gene match: 9. CDR3 DNA: TGCGCCAGCAGCTTGGTCGCCGGACAGGGGGAGGGTGAGCAGTTCTTC. Translating it yields CASSLVAGQGEGEQFF.

The rearrangement joins TRBV5-4 to TRBJ2-1; D ambiguous. The germline V gene encodes CDR1 SGHNT and CDR2 YYREEE (reference sequence). This CDR3 has 14 residues. The ends were cut back, 5 bases at V and 0 bases at J, with 9 bases in the middle. This chain's CDR3 is CASRETSSYNEQFF. CDR3 sequence (DNA): TGTGCCAGCAGGGAGACAAGCTCCTACAATGAGCAGTTCTTC.

This clonotype was seen a handful of times. The rearrangement joins TRBV27 to TRBJ1-6; perhaps TRBD1 as D (6 bases). The V gene lost 2 bases and the J gene lost 2 bases, with 7 bases spanning the gap. Germline V gene sequence: CDR1 MNHEY, CDR2 SMNVEV (reference sequence). CDR3 size: 15 residues. The CDR3, as DNA: TGTGCCAGCAGTTTAAGGACAGCCTATAATTCACCCCTCCACTTT. This encodes CASSLRTAYNSPLHF.

This clonotype occurred many times. The rearrangement uses TRBV5-1 and TRBJ1-2; D is unclear. This CDR3 spans 15 amino acids. The germline CDR1 and CDR2 sequences are SGHRS and YFSETQ. The V and J ends lost 4 bases and 2 bases respectively, with 15 bases between them. The CDR3 loop reads CASSPSPHHNYGYTF. In DNA, the CDR3 is TGCGCCAGCAGCCCATCACCCCATCACAACTATGGCTACACCTTC.

The chain has TRBV12-3 or TRBV12-4 and TRBJ1-5, with TRBD1 matching 8 bases. This CDR3 spans 15 amino acids. The junction had 4 bases not matched to a gene; V was cut back by 6 bases and J by 0 bases. The CDR3 sequence is CASSRDRGSNQPQHF. CDR3 nucleotide sequence: TGTGCCAGCAGCCGTGACAGGGGTAGCAATCAGCCCCAGCATTTT.

This clonotype was seen ten or more times. This sequence joins TRBV30 and TRBJ1-4, with D unclear. The CDR3 extends over 13 amino acids. Trimming took off 5 bases at V and 4 bases at J, with 11 bases between the two ends. Germline V gene sequence: CDR1 GTSNPN, CDR2 SVGIG (reference sequence). The CDR3 DNA reads as TGTGCCTGGCACAGTTTTTATAATGAAAAACTGTTTTTT. Protein product: CAWHSFYNEKLFF.

The V call is TRBV19, the J call TRBJ1-2; D ambiguous. V lost 2 bases and J lost 7, with 11 bases in between. Per the germline V gene, CDR1 is LNHDA and CDR2 is SQIVND (reference sequence). This CDR3 spans 13 amino acids. The CDR3 spells CASSISGKTGYTF. The CDR3 DNA reads as TGTGCCAGTAGTATATCCGGGAAGACTGGCTACACCTTC.

This clonotype was seen many times. This rearrangement joins TRBV6-1 to TRBJ2-1; 12 bases map to TRBD2. V trimming: 8 bases; J trimming: 8 bases; junction bases outside the gene matches: 10. This CDR3 comprises 15 residues. Germline V gene sequence: CDR1 MNHNS, CDR2 SASEGT. CDR3 in amino acids: CASRRQTSGSYEQFF. DNA for the CDR3: TGTGCCAGCCGCCGACAGACTAGCGGGAGTTATGAGCAGTTCTTC.

This clonotype came up a few times. V is TRBV19 and J is TRBJ2-1; 10 bases agree with TRBD2. This CDR3 contains 16 residues. After removal of 3 bases from V and 4 bases from J, the junction contained 6 bases not matched to a gene. CDR1 and CDR2 from the germline V gene are LNHDA and SQIVND (reference sequence). For the CDR3, the DNA is TGTGCCAGTAGTATGGCTCTAGCGGGAGTTTACAATGAGCAGTTCTTC. This codes for CASSMALAGVYNEQFF.

The rearrangement uses TRBV6-4 and TRBJ2-1, with D unclear. Deletions cut 5 bases from V and 7 bases from J, with 6 bases between. The CDR3 has 11 amino acids. Germline CDR1 reads MRHNA; CDR2 reads SNTAGT. As DNA, the CDR3 is TGTGCCAGCAGTAGCGCAAATGAGCAGTTCTTC. Protein sequence: CASSSANEQFF.

V gene TRBV20-1 combines with J gene TRBJ2-7, with D tentatively TRBD2 (6 bases). Germline V CDR1 and CDR2: DFQATT, SNEGSKA (reference sequence). This CDR3 comprises 15 residues. Trimming stripped 0 bases from V and 5 bases from J, with 17 bases between. CDR3 protein: CSARDRGIPLDEQYF. The CDR3 bases are TGCAGTGCTAGAGATCGGGGGATTCCCCTAGACGAGCAGTACTTC.

This clonotype has just a few counts. The chain is built from TRBV2 and TRBJ2-3, with D tentatively TRBD2 (7 bases). Trimming pared 3 bases from V and 9 bases from J, leaving 19 bases between. The CDR3 runs 15 residues. Germline CDR1 and CDR2: SNHLY and FYNNEI. This CDR3 is CASSDRTAEGGTQYF. The CDR3 DNA follows: TGTGCCAGCAGTGACAGGACAGCCGAGGGAGGGACGCAGTATTTT.

The V gene is TRBV11-2, the J gene TRBJ2-7, with 12 bases that match TRBD2. This CDR3 has 15 residues. V lost 0 bases to trimming and J lost 7 bases; unmatched junction nucleotides: 4. The V gene's germline CDR1 is SGHAT and CDR2 FQNNGV. CDR3: CASSLDLAGGREQYF. The CDR3 coding sequence is TGTGCCAGCAGCTTAGATCTAGCGGGGGGGCGGGAGCAGTACTTC.

This chain connects TRBV10-3 to TRBJ2-2, with D unclear. V gave up 6 bases and J gave up 4 bases, with 3 bases separating them. This CDR3 has 11 residues. Germline V CDR1 and CDR2: ENHRY, SYGVKD. CDR3 sequence reads: CAIRGTGELFF. The CDR3 DNA follows: TGTGCCATCAGAGGCACCGGGGAGCTGTTTTTT.

Ten or more counts support this clonotype. This sequence joins TRBV11-2 and TRBJ2-3, with unresolved D. The CDR3 sequence is 13 residues long. In germline, CDR1 is SGHAT, CDR2 FQNNGV. Trimming removed 5 bases from V and 5 bases from J, with 11 bases in between. The DNA for the CDR3 is TGTGCCAGCAGCCAAGGAGTTTTAGATACGCAGTATTTT. It translates to CASSQGVLDTQYF.

The V call is TRBV5-1, the J call TRBJ1-2, with D tentatively TRBD1 (5 bases). Germline V gene sequence: CDR1 SGHRS, CDR2 YFSETQ. The CDR3 has 16 residues. V lost 0 bases and J 0 bases, leaving 12 bases between the germline ends. The CDR3 DNA reads as TGCGCCAGCAGCTTGGCCTGGGGGTCTGCTAACTATGGCTACACCTTC. This encodes CASSLAWGSANYGYTF. Variable domain in full (rest from reference TRBV5-1 and TRBJ1-2): KAGVTQTPRYLIKTRGQQVTLSCSPISGHRSVSWYQQTPGQGLQFLFEYFSETQRNKGNFPGRFSGRQFSNSRSEMNVSTLELGDSALYLCASSLAWGSANYGYTFGSGTRLTVV.

This clonotype was seen many times. The CDR3 protein is CASSFQVAGGPREQYF. CDR3 DNA: TGTGCCAGCAGTTTCCAGGTAGCGGGGGGGCCGCGGGAGCAGTACTTC. This rearrangement joins TRBV12-3 or TRBV12-4 to TRBJ2-7, with TRBD2 matching over 11 bases. The CDR3 has 16 amino acids. V lost 3 bases, J lost 7 bases, and 11 bases stayed unmatched.

This chain joins TRBV19 and TRBJ2-1; D not resolved. V was trimmed by 1 base and J by 1 base, leaving 8 bases between them. Germline V gives CDR1 LNHDA, CDR2 SQIVND (reference sequence). This CDR3 has 15 residues. For the CDR3, the DNA is TGTGCCAGTAGTATAGTCCCTGGTTCCTACAATGAGCAGTTCTTC. Its protein is CASSIVPGSYNEQFF.

This clonotype was recorded a few times. V is TRBV6-5 and J is TRBJ2-3; TRBD1 aligns across 10 bases. J lost 0 bases, V lost 5 bases, and 2 bases had no gene match. The CDR3 covers 15 residues. CDR1 MNHEY and CDR2 SVGAGI come from the germline V gene. The chain's CDR3 is CASSGTGVSTDTQYF. The CDR3, as DNA: TGTGCCAGCAGTGGGACAGGGGTCAGCACAGATACGCAGTATTTT.

In this sample, this clonotype turned up a few times. The genes are TRBV3-1 and TRBJ2-1; D remains unclear. The CDR3 extends over 15 amino acids. Germline-derived CDR1 and CDR2 are LGHDT and YNNKEL (reference sequence). Trimming left V 0 bases short and J 4 bases short, with 10 bases between. The CDR3 DNA follows: TGTGCCAGCAGCCAAGATCCAGTTCCTTACAATGAGCAGTTCTTC. The encoded protein is CASSQDPVPYNEQFF.

This clonotype occurred many times. The rearrangement uses TRBV21-1 and TRBJ2-7; the table's D gene call, TRBD1, was not cross checked with the DNA. TRBV21-1 is assigned pseudogene status. CDR3 length: 10 residues. CDR3 region: CASRPPGQYF. The DNA for the CDR3 is TGTGCCAGCAGGCCGCCGGGGCAGTACTTC.

The CDR3 nucleotides read TGTGCCAGCAGCGATGGGACTAGCGGAAAAATCGGGACCCAGTACTTC. Translating gives CASSDGTSGKIGTQYF. The rearrangement links TRBV6-2 or TRBV6-3 to TRBJ2-5, with 11 bases aligning to TRBD2. Trimming took 6 bases from V and 7 from J; bases not matched to a gene: 13. Germline values: CDR1 MNHEY, CDR2 SVGEGT. This CDR3 comprises 16 residues.

This clonotype was seen only a few times. The chain couples TRBV3-1 to TRBJ1-1; 7 bases agree with TRBD1. The J segment lost 10 bases and the V segment lost 1 base, leaving 6 bases of the junction unmatched. Germline V lookup: CDR1 LGHDT, CDR2 YNNKEL (reference sequence). This CDR3 has 13 amino acids. The CDR3 sequence: CASSQARQGRAFF. In DNA, the CDR3 is TGTGCCAGCAGCCAAGCCAGACAGGGTCGAGCTTTCTTT.

The chain uses TRBV5-4 and TRBJ1-6; the D is unclear. The V and J ends lost 4 bases and 6 bases respectively, with 14 bases between them. CDR1 SGHNT and CDR2 YYREEE come from the germline V gene (reference sequence). This CDR3 spans 15 amino acids. The CDR3 nucleotides read TGTGCCAGCAGCCCGTTTCGGGCAGTTAATTCACCCCTCCACTTT. It codes for CASSPFRAVNSPLHF.

This clonotype was detected only a few times. The V gene is TRBV3-1, the J gene TRBJ1-1; D is unclear. Germline CDR1 reads LGHDT; CDR2 reads YNNKEL (reference sequence). Trimming removed 1 base at V and 4 bases at J, with 10 bases between. There are 14 residues in the CDR3. CDR3: CASSQGSVSTEAFF. The DNA of the CDR3 is TGTGCCAGCAGCCAAGGATCCGTGTCCACTGAAGCTTTCTTT.